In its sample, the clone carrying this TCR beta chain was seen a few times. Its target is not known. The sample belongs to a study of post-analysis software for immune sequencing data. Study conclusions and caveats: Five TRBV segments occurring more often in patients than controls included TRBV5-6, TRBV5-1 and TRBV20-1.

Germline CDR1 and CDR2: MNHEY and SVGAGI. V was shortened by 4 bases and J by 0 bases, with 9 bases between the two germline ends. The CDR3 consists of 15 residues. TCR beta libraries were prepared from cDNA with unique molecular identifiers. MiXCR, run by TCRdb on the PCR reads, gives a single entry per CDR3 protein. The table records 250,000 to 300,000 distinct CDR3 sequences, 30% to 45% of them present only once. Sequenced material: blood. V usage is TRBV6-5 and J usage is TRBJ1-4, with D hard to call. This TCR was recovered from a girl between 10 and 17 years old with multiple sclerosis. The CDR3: CASSLGFATNEKLFF. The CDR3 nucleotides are TGTGCCAGCAGTTTAGGGTTTGCAACTAATGAAAAACTGTTTTTT.